This entry concerns a single T cell receptor beta chain. CDR3 size: 13 residues. Under the authors' procedure: Amplification of reference gene primers provided the estimated nucleated cell counts. Here immunoSEQ multiplex PCR was the method, and the copy in TCRdb shows in-frame clones only, minus some. V, J and clone size were drawn from that table, and D and trimming were deduced from the DNA. The table includes 110,000 or so clones, about 88% detected once. This sample was included in a study of blood T cell repertoires in COVID-19. Study-wide background: Researchers got acute and convalescent COVID-19 samples from the United States, Italy and Spain. Sources were T cells, B-cell-depleted T cells, or PBMCs; the material itself was cDNA or gDNA.

This TCR came from a woman aged 70-85 years who had recovered from COVID-19. V gene TRBV21-1 combines with J gene TRBJ2-7; the table's D gene call, TRBD2, was not cross checked with the DNA. TRBV21-1 is recorded as a pseudogene. The sample comprised peripheral blood. The CDR3 DNA is TGTGCCAGCACCGCGACTTGCGTGTACGAGCAGTACTTC. Translated: CASTATCVYEQYF.